This TCR beta chain comes out of a study of cytomegalovirus exposure and HLA in healthy donors. 13 Jbeta primers and 60 Vbeta primers were used for the PCR. TCRdb's table, derived via immunoSEQ multiplex PCR, lists solely in-frame clones and lacks some. The table has about 160,000 clones, around 84% seen once. Germline CDR1 and CDR2: SNHLY and FYNNEI. Trimming took off 6 bases at V and 2 bases at J, with 11 bases between the two ends. The CDR3 is 13 amino acids. The receptor comes from a man aged 18 to 29 in good health and CMV-seronegative. The chain employs TRBV2 and TRBJ2-7, with D possibly matching TRBD1 (6 bases). Sequencing used PBMCs. The CDR3 is CASRDSGAYEQYF. CDR3 nucleotides: TGTGCCAGCAGGGACAGTGGTGCCTACGAGCAGTACTTC.